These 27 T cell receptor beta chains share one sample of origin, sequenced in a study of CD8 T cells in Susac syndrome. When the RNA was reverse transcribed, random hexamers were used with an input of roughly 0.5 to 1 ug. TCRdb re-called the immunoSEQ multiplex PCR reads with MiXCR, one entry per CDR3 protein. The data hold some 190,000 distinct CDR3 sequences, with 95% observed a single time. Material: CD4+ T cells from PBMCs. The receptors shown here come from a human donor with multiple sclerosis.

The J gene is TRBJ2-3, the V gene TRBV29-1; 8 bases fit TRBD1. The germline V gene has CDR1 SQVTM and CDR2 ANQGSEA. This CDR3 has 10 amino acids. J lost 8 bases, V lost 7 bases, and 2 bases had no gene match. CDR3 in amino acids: CSATGGTQYF. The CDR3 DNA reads TGCAGCGCCACAGGGGGTACGCAGTATTTT.

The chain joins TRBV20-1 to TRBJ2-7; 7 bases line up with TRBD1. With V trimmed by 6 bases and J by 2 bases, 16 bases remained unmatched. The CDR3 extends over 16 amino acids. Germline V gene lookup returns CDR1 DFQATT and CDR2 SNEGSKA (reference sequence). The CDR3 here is CSAQPRQGWNPYEQYF. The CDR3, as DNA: TGCAGTGCCCAGCCTCGACAGGGTTGGAATCCCTACGAGCAGTACTTC.

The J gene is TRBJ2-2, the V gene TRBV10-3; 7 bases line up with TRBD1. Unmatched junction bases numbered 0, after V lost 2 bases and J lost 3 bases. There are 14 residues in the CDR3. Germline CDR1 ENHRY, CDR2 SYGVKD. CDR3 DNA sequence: TGTGCCATCAGTGAGGACAGGGACACCGGGGAGCTGTTTTTT. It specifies CAISEDRDTGELFF.

CDR3 amino acids: CASSLLPSTDTQYF. The CDR3 DNA follows: TGTGCCAGCAGCTTATTACCTAGCACAGATACGCAGTATTTT. The chain employs TRBV7-3 and TRBJ2-3; D not resolved. CDR1 SGHTA and CDR2 FQGTGA come from the germline V gene. The CDR3 extends over 14 amino acids. V lost 2 bases to trimming and J lost 0 bases, with 6 bases between them.

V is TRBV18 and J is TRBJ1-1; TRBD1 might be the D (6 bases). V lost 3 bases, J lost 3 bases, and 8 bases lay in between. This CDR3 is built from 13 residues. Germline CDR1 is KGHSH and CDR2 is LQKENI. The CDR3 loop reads CASSPRQDTEAFF. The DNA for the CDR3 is TGTGCCAGCTCACCTCGACAGGACACTGAAGCTTTCTTT.

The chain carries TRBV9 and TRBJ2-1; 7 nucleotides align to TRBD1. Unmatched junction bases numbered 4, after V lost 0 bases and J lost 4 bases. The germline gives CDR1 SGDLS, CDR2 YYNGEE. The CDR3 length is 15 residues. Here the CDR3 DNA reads TGTGCCAGCAGCGTAGGATGGGACAGTTACAATGAGCAGTTCTTC. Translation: CASSVGWDSYNEQFF.

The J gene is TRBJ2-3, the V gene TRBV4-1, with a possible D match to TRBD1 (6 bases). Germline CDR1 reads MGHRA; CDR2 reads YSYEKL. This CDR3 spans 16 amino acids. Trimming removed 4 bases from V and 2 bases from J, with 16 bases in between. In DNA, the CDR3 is TGCGCCAGCAGCCTTATGGGGGCGGAACCCACAGATACGCAGTATTTT. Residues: CASSLMGAEPTDTQYF.

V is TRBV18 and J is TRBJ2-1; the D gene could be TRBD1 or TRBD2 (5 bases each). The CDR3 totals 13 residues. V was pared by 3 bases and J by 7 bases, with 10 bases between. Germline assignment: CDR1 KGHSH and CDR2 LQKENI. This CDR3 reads CASSPEGLNEQFF. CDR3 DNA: TGTGCCAGCTCACCCGAGGGGCTAAATGAGCAGTTCTTC. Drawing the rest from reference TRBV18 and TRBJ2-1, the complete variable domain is NAGVMQNPRHLVRRRGQEARLRCSPMKGHSHVYWYRQLPEEGLKFMVYLQKENIIDESGMPKERFSAEFPKEGPSILRIQQVVRGDSAAYFCASSPEGLNEQFFGPGTRLTVL.

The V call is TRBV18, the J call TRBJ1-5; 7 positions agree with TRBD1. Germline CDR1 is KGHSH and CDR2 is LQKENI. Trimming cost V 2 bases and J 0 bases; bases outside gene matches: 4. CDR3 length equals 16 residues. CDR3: CASSPGTATSNQPQHF. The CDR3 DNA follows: TGTGCCAGCTCACCAGGGACAGCGACTAGCAATCAGCCCCAGCATTTT.

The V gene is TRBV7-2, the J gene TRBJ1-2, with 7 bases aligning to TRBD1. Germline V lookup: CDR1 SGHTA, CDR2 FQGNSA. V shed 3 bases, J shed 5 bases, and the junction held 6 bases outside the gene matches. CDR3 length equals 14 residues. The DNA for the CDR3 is TGTGCCAGCAGCTTTTCCCTGACAGGGTATGGCTACACCTTC. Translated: CASSFSLTGYGYTF.

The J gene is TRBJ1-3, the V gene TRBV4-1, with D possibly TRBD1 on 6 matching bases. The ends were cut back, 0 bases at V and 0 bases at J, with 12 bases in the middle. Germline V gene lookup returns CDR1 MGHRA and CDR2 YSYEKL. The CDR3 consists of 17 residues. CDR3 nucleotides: TGCGCCAGCAGCCAAGATGAGGGGGACTACTCTGGAAACACCATATATTTT. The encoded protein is CASSQDEGDYSGNTIYF.

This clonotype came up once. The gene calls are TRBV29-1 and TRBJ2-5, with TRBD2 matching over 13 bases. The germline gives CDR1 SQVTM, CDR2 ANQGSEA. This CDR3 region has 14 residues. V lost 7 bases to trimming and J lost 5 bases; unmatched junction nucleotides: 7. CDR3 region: CSATSGGITETQYF. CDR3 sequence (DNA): TGCAGCGCGACTAGCGGGGGGATAACGGAGACCCAGTACTTC.

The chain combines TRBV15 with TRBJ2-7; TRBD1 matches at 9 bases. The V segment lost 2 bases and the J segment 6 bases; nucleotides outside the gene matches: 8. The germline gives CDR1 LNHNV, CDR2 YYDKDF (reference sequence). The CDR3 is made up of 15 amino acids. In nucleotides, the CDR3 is TGTGCCACCAGCAGAAGGGCACAGGGGGCCAGCGAGCAGTACTTC. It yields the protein CATSRRAQGASEQYF.

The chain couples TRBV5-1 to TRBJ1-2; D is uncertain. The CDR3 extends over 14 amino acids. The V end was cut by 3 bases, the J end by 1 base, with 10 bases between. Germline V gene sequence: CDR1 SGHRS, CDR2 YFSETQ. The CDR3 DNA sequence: TGCGCCAGCAGCTGGGAGAGATTTAACTATGGCTACACCTTC. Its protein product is CASSWERFNYGYTF.

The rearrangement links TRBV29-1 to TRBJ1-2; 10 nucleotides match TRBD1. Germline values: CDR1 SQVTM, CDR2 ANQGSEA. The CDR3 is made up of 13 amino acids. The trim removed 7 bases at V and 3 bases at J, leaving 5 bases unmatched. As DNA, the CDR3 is TGCAGCGCGGGCGGGACAGGGGACTATGGCTACACCTTC. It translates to CSAGGTGDYGYTF.

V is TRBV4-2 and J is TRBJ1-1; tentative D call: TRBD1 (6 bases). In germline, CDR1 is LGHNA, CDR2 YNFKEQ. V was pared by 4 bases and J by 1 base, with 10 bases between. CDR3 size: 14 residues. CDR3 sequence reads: CASSPQGGNTEAFF. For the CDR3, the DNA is TGTGCCAGCAGCCCCCAAGGGGGGAACACTGAAGCTTTCTTT.

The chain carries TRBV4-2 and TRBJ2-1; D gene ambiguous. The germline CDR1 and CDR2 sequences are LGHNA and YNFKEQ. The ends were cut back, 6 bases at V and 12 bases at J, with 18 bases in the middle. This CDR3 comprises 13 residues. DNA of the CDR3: TGTGCCAGCAGTCAATCGGATTCCCTGGGGCAGTTCTTC. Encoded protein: CASSQSDSLGQFF.

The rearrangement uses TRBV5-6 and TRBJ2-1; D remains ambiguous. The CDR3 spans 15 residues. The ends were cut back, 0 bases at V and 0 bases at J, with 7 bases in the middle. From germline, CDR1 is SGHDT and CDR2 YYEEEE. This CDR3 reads CASSLGHSSYNEQFF. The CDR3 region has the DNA TGTGCCAGCAGCTTGGGGCATAGCTCCTACAATGAGCAGTTCTTC. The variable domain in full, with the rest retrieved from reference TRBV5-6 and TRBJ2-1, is DAGVTQSPTHLIKTRGQQVTLRCSPKSGHDTVSWYQQALGQGPQFIFQYYEEEERQRGNFPDRFSGHQFPNYSSELNVNALLLGDSALYLCASSLGHSSYNEQFFGPGTRLTVL.

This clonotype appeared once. The chain's CDR3 is CSANQGGQLNTEAFF. The CDR3 DNA reads as TGCAGTGCTAATCAGGGGGGACAGCTAAACACTGAAGCTTTCTTT. This chain links TRBV20-1 with TRBJ1-1; 7 positions agree with TRBD1. Unmatched junction bases numbered 10, after V lost 4 bases and J lost 2 bases. The CDR3 consists of 15 residues. Germline V gene data show CDR1 as DFQATT and CDR2 as SNEGSKA (reference sequence).

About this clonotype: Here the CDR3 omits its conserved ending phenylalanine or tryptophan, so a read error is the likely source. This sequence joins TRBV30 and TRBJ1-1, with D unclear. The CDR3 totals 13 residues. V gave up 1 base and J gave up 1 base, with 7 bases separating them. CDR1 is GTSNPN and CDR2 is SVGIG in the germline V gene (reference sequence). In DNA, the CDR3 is TGTGCCTGGAGTGGGAGAACGAACACTGAAGCTTTCCTT. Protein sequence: CAWSGRTNTEAFL.

The CDR3 spells CASSLRGLAPFIQYF. CDR3 DNA: TGTGCCAGCAGTTTGAGAGGGCTTGCCCCCTTCATTCAGTACTTC. V gene TRBV12-3 or TRBV12-4 combines with J gene TRBJ2-4, with D possibly matching TRBD2 (5 bases). Deletions cut 3 bases from V and 9 bases from J, with 18 bases between. This CDR3 region has 15 residues.

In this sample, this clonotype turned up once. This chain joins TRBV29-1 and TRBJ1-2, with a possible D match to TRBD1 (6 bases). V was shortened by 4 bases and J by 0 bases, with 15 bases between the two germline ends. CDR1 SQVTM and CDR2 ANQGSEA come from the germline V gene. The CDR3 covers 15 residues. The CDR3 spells CSVAEYRATNYGYTF. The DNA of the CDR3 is TGCAGCGTTGCCGAATACAGGGCCACTAACTATGGCTACACCTTC.

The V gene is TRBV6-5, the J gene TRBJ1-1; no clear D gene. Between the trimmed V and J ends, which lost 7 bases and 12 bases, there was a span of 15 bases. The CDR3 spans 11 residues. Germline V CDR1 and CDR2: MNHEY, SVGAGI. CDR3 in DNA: TGTGCCAGCACCAAGTTACGGGTATCTTTCTTT. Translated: CASTKLRVSFF.

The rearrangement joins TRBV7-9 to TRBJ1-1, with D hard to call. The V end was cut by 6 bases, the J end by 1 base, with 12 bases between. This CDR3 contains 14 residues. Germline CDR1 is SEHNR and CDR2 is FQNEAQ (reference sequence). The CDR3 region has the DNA TGTGCCAGCAGGGATCGGAGTTCGAACACTGAAGCTTTCTTT. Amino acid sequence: CASRDRSSNTEAFF.

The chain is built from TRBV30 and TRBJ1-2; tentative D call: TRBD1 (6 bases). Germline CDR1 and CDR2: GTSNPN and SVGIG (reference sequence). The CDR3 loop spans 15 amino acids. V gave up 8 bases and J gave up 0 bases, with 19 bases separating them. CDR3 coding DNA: TGTGCCAGCGAACCGGGACATTTAGCTAACTATGGCTACACCTTC. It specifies CASEPGHLANYGYTF.

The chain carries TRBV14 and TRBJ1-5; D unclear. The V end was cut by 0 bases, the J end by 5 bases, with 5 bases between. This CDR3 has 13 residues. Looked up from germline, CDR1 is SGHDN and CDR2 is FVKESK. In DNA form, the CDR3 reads TGTGCCAGCAGCCAAGATTTGGATCAGCCCCAGCATTTT. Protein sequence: CASSQDLDQPQHF. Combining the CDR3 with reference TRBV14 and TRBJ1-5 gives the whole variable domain EAGVTQFPSHSVIEKGQTVTLRCDPISGHDNLYWYRRVMGKEIKFLLHFVKESKQDESGMPNNRFLAERTGGTYSTLKVQPAELEDSGVYFCASSQDLDQPQHFGDGTRLSIL.

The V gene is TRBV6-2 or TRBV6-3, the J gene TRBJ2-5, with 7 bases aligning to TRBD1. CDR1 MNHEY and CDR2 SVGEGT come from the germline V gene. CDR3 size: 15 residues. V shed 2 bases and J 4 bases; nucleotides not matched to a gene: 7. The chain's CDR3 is CASSYAASGGETQYF. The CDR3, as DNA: TGTGCCAGCAGTTACGCGGCTTCAGGGGGAGAGACCCAGTACTTC.